A selection of T cell receptor beta chains follows, all from one sample in a study of cytomegalovirus exposure and HLA in healthy donors. This table comes from immunoSEQ multiplex PCR, and its TCRdb copy is limited to in-frame clones, with some not included. The sample has approximately 90,000 clones, 75% to 80% seen once. Sequenced input: PBMCs. These receptors were taken from a man aged 30-40 years in good health and CMV-seronegative. CDR3s include the opening cysteine and the closing phenylalanine or tryptophan. A D gene is named only where the DNA matches it firmly. Only part of the rows carry a size: once, few, many, or a class if the clone is expanded.

>TRBJ1-2|once|16|TRBV30|.
TGTGCCTGGAGTGCGAAGAAACGGACACCACTCTATGGCTACACCTTC
CAWSAKKRTPLYGYTF
>TRBJ2-1|once|15|TRBV5-4|TRBD1
TGTGCCAGCAGCTGGAGGACAGGGTTATACAATGAGCAGTTCTTC
CASSWRTGLYNEQFF
>TRBJ2-3|.|16|TRBV7-8|TRBD2
TGTGCCAGCAGCTTCGGACTAGCGGGCCGCACAGATACGCAGTATTTT
CASSFGLAGRTDTQYF
>TRBJ1-5|.|14|TRBV2|.
TGTGCCAGCAGTGTAGGAGGGAACAATCAGCCCCAGCATTTT
CASSVGGNNQPQHF
>TRBJ2-2|.|18|TRBV5-1|TRBD2
TGCGCCAGCAGCTTGGCTAGCGGGAGGGCCTTGAACACCGGGGAGCTGTTTTTT
CASSLASGRALNTGELFF
>TRBJ2-7|.|20|TRBV5-1|.
TGCGCCAGCAGCTTGGAGGGGTGGACAGAAGTTCTATTGAGCTCCTACGAGCAGTACTTC
CASSLEGWTEVLLSSYEQYF
>TRBJ1-1|.|11|TRBV30|.
TGTGCCTGGGGGAGGAGTACTGAAGCTTTCTTT
CAWGRSTEAFF
>TRBJ1-2|.|16|TRBV7-9|.
TGTGCCAGCAGCTTACAGTCCCTTAAAGCTAACTATGGCTACACCTTC
CASSLQSLKANYGYTF
>TRBJ2-3|.|15|TRBV10-1|.
TGCGCCAGCAGTGATGGATCTAGAGGCACAGATACGCAGTATTTT
CASSDGSRGTDTQYF
>TRBJ1-2|.|14|TRBV28|.
TGTGCCAGCAGTCCACCGGGGGAGAGGGATGGCTACACCTTC
CASSPPGERDGYTF
>TRBJ2-1|.|15|TRBV9|.
TGTGCCAGCAGCGTCAGCGCGGCTTCCTACAATGAGCAGTTCTTC
CASSVSAASYNEQFF
>TRBJ2-5|once|15|TRBV15|TRBD1
TGTGCCACCAGCCCCCGGACAGGGGGCATAGAGACCCAGTACTTC
CATSPRTGGIETQYF
>TRBJ2-1|.|15|TRBV27|TRBD2
TGTGCCAGCAGTTTCGCTAGCGGCTCCTACAATGAGCAGTTCTTC
CASSFASGSYNEQFF
>TRBJ1-1|.|15|TRBV18|.
TGTGCCAGCTCACCACCGAACAGGGATCTCACTGAAGCTTTCTTT
CASSPPNRDLTEAFF
>TRBJ2-7|.|15|TRBV6-5|.
TGTGCCAGCATACTTAGCGGAGGGGCTTCCTACGAGCAGTACTTC
CASILSGGASYEQYF
>TRBJ2-7|.|14|TRBV11-2|TRBD1
TGTGCCAGCAGTCCCGGGACAGGAACCTACGAGCAGTACTTC
CASSPGTGTYEQYF
>TRBJ2-3|.|15|TRBV11-2|.
TGTGCCAGCAGTCATTCTGCGGGACAGACAGATACGCAGTATTTT
CASSHSAGQTDTQYF
>TRBJ2-7|.|16|TRBV4-1|TRBD1
TGCGCCAGCAGCCCCCGAAGACAGGGTAGTTTGTACGAGCAGTACTTC
CASSPRRQGSLYEQYF
>TRBJ2-3|.|13|TRBV6-5|TRBD2
TGTGCCAGCGGGACTAGCGGCACAGATACGCAGTATTTT
CASGTSGTDTQYF
>TRBJ1-2|.|16|TRBV9|TRBD1
TGTGCCAGCAGCCCCACGGTTGGGACAGGGAACTATGGCTACACCTTC
CASSPTVGTGNYGYTF
>TRBJ2-7|.|15|TRBV19|TRBD1
TGTGCCAGTAGTGACAGGGGAGTTAGGTCCTACGAGCAGTACTTC
CASSDRGVRSYEQYF
>TRBJ2-1|.|14|TRBV19|TRBD1
TGTGCCAGTAAGAGGACAGGGGACTACAATGAGCAGTTCTTC
CASKRTGDYNEQFF
>TRBJ2-1|.|16|TRBV5-6|TRBD2
TGTGCCAGCAGCAGGGGAGCGGGGGGCTCCTACAATGAGCAGTTCTTC
CASSRGAGGSYNEQFF
>TRBJ1-2|.|16|TRBV19|TRBD1
TGTGCCAGCAATTATCGGTCGGACAGGTTTAACTATGGCTACACCTTC
CASNYRSDRFNYGYTF
>TRBJ2-1|.|16|TRBV5-1|TRBD2
TGCGCCAGCAGCTGGACTAGCGGGAGTAGCCACAATGAGCAGTTCTTC
CASSWTSGSSHNEQFF
>TRBJ2-7|.|17|TRBV28|TRBD2
TGTGCCAGCAGTTTAGTCTTCGGGAGGGATGGTGCCTACGAGCAGTACTTC
CASSLVFGRDGAYEQYF
>TRBJ2-7|once|20|TRBV4-3|TRBD1
TGCGCCAGCAGCCAAGATGTTCCCCCCCCAAATAACAGGGGGCAAAGCGAGCAGTACTTC
CASSQDVPPPNNRGQSEQYF
>TRBJ2-7|once|15|TRBV27|TRBD1
TGTGCCAGCAGTCCCCAGACAGGGGCGACCTACGAGCAGTACTTC
CASSPQTGATYEQYF
>TRBJ2-3|.|12|TRBV5-4|.
TGTGCCAGCAGCCTCCGACTTGATACGCAGTATTTT
CASSLRLDTQYF
>TRBJ2-5|.|12|TRBV27|.
TGTGCCAGCAGCTCGACTGGTTTGACCCAGTACTTC
CASSSTGLTQYF
>TRBJ1-2|few|15|TRBV2|TRBD1
TGTGCCAGCAGTGGGATCTGGACAGGGCGGGATGGCTACACCTTC
CASSGIWTGRDGYTF
>TRBJ2-7|.|17|TRBV30|TRBD1
TGTGCCTGGAGTGGGGGGTTACAGGGGGCTTTAGCCTACGAGCAGTACTTC
CAWSGGLQGALAYEQYF
>TRBJ2-2|.|15|TRBV6-5|TRBD2
TGTGCCAGCTCTGAGCGGGGGGGCCGGGGCGGGGAGCTGTTTTTT
CASSERGGRGGELFF
>TRBJ2-3|.|19|TRBV28|TRBD2
TGTGCCAGCAGGCCGGGGGGACTAGCGGGAGGGTTCCGCACAGATACGCAGTATTTT
CASRPGGLAGGFRTDTQYF
>TRBJ2-5|.|15|TRBV7-8|.
TGTGCCAGCAGCTACGGGAGAGGGTTTGATGAGACCCAGTACTTC
CASSYGRGFDETQYF
>TRBJ2-3|.|15|TRBV7-2|TRBD2
TGTGCCAGCAACCCTACTAGCGGGCGCACAGATACGCAGTATTTT
CASNPTSGRTDTQYF
>TRBJ1-2|.|12|TRBV29-1|.
TGCAGCGTTGAGAGGACAGCATATGGCTACACCTTC
CSVERTAYGYTF
>TRBJ2-3|.|16|TRBV10-1|TRBD1
TGCGCCAGCAGTGGTCCGGGACAGGGGCTGGGAGATACGCAGTATTTT
CASSGPGQGLGDTQYF
>TRBJ1-1|.|15|TRBV7-8|TRBD1
TGTGCCAGCAGCGGAATGGGACAGTTGAACACTGAAGCTTTCTTT
CASSGMGQLNTEAFF
>TRBJ1-4|few|15|TRBV7-2|.
TGTGCCAGCAGACTATCACCGACAACTAATGAAAAACTGTTTTTT
CASRLSPTTNEKLFF
>TRBJ1-5|.|18|TRBV6-1|TRBD1
TGTGCCAGCAGTGAAAAAAGGACAGGGGGCTCGGGCAATCAGCCCCAGCATTTT
CASSEKRTGGSGNQPQHF
>TRBJ2-7|.|15|TRBV7-9|.
TGTTCCAGCAGCTTAGGCGCAGGGGCAGCCTACGAGCAGTACTTC
CSSSLGAGAAYEQYF
>TRBJ1-2|once|14|TRBV6-1|.
TGTGCCAGCAGTGAAGGGCGGTTTAACTATGGCTACACCTTC
CASSEGRFNYGYTF
>TRBJ2-3|.|14|TRBV18|TRBD2
TGTGCCAGCTCACCAGGACTAGCGCGGAATACGCAGTATTTT
CASSPGLARNTQYF
>TRBJ2-5|once|13|TRBV7-9|.
TGTGCCAGCAGCTTAGAGGGGTTACAGACCCAGTACTTC
CASSLEGLQTQYF
>TRBJ2-7|.|13|TRBV29-1|.
TGCAGCGTGAACAGGGAATCCGACTACGAGCAGTACTTC
CSVNRESDYEQYF
>TRBJ2-7|.|14|TRBV21-1|.
TGTGCCAGCAGTTTAGACAGGGGAGACTACGAGCAGTACTTC
CASSLDRGDYEQYF
>TRBJ1-6|few|15|TRBV27|TRBD1
TGTGCCAGCAGCCGGACAGGGGTAGGGAATTCACCCCTCCACTTT
CASSRTGVGNSPLHF
>TRBJ1-1|.|15|TRBV5-1|TRBD1
TGCGCCAGCAGCTTGGGACAGGGGGCGGGCACTGAAGCTTTCTTT
CASSLGQGAGTEAFF
>TRBJ1-4|.|14|TRBV5-4|TRBD1
TGTGCCAGCAGCCACAGACAGGGTAATGAAAAACTGTTTTTT
CASSHRQGNEKLFF
>TRBJ1-2|.|13|TRBV25-1|TRBD1
TGTGCCAGCAGGTCAACAGGGGGCTATGGCTACACCTTC
CASRSTGGYGYTF
>TRBJ2-5|once|16|TRBV10-3|.
TGTGCCATCAGTGACCCTTACCGGGTGAGGGAAGGGACCCAGTACTTC
CAISDPYRVREGTQYF
>TRBJ2-3|.|16|TRBV5-1|TRBD1
TGCGCCAGCAGCTTGCCTAGGGGGCAGGGAACAGATACGCAGTATTTT
CASSLPRGQGTDTQYF
>TRBJ2-1|.|14|TRBV29-1|TRBD2
TGCAGCGTTGAAGTGACTAGCGGTAGAAATGAGCAGTTCTTC
CSVEVTSGRNEQFF